This T cell receptor (beta chain) was documented in a study of identical twins. Study outcomes and limitations: With beta out-of-frame sequences, excess sharing by twins was weaker. Partial confounding of zero-insertion analyses by invariant MAIT and iNKT cells was possible. Abundant beta clonotypes from cord blood bore fewer insertions; memory repertoires lacked this pattern.

MiXCR, applied by TCRdb to the 5' RACE reads, yields one record per CDR3 protein. The data contain approximately 630,000 distinct CDR3 sequences, 7.1% of them singletons. At least ten counts were recorded for this clonotype. What it binds is not known. J gave up 7 bases and V 7 bases, and 12 bases lay outside the gene matches. The length of the CDR3 is 14 residues. The same data also went into a second study, on yellow fever vaccine responses in identical twins. That paper notes: Vaccine-induced T cell responses in twins were reportedly observed to appear partly convergent, partly personalized.

Sequenced material: PBMCs. The receptor comes from a woman aged 18-35 years in good health. This chain uses TRBV12-3 or TRBV12-4 with TRBJ1-2, with 7 positions matching TRBD1. CDR3 sequence (DNA): TGTGCCAGCACCCTTAAACACAGGGGATCTGGCTACACCTTC. It is translated as CASTLKHRGSGYTF.